The subject of this entry is one TCR beta chain. The CDR3 spans 15 residues. V dropped 6 bases and J dropped 5; count of bases not matched to a gene: 8. Germline V gene sequence: CDR1 MNHEY, CDR2 SMNVEV (reference sequence). TCRdb re-called the 5' RACE reads through MiXCR, storing one row per CDR3 protein. The table includes around 11,000 distinct CDR3 sequences, about 6.5% detected once. This sample was taken from a study of spatial heterogeneity in lung cancer. The time point denotes: sample taken at primary tumor resection. This sequence joins TRBV27 and TRBJ2-3, with 10 bases matching TRBD1. The receptor was derived from a male donor with early-stage non-small cell lung cancer. The specimen comprised PBMCs, sampled at surgery. CDR3: CASRDRGLRRDTQYF. The CDR3 bases are TGTGCCAGCAGGGACAGGGGGTTGAGGAGAGATACGCAGTATTTT.